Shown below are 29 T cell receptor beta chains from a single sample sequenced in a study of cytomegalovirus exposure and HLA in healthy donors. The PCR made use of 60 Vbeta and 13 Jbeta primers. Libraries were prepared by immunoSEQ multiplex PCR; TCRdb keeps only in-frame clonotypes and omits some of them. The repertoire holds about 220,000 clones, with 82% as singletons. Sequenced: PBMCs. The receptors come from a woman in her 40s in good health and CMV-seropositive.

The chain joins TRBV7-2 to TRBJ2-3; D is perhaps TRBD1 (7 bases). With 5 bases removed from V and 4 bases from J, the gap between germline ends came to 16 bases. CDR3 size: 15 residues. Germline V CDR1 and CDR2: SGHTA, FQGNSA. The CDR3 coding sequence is TGTGCCAGCAGCGATTCAGGGGGGAAGTCAGATACGCAGTATTTT. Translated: CASSDSGGKSDTQYF.

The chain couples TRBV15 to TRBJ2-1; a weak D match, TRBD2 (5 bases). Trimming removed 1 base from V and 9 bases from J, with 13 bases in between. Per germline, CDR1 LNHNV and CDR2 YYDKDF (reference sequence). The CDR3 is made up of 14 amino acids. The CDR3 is CATSRGDTEGEQFF. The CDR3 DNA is TGTGCCACCAGCAGAGGTGATACCGAGGGTGAGCAGTTCTTC.

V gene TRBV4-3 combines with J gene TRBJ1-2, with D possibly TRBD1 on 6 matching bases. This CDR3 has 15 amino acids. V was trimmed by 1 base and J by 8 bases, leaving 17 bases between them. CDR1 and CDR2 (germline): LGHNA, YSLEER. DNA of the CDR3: TGCGCCAGCAGCCAAGTCCCCCGGGGGGCGGACGGCTACACCTTC. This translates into CASSQVPRGADGYTF.

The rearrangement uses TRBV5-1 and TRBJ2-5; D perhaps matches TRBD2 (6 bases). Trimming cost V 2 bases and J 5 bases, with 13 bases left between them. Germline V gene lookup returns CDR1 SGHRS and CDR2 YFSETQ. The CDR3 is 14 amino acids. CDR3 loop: CASSFSGVGETQYF. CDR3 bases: TGCGCCAGCAGCTTTTCGGGGGTTGGGGAGACCCAGTACTTC.

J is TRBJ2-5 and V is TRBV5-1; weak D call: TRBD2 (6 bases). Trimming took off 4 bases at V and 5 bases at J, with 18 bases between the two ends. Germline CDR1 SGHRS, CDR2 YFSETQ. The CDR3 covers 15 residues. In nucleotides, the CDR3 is TGCGCCAGCAGCCCGACTAGTATTGGGTGGGAGACCCAGTACTTC. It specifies CASSPTSIGWETQYF.

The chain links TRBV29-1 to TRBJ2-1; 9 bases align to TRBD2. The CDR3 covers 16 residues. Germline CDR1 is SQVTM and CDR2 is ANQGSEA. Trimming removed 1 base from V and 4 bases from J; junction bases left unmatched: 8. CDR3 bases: TGCAGCGTTGAAGCTTCTAGCGGGGTCCAGTACAATGAGCAGTTCTTC. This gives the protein CSVEASSGVQYNEQFF.

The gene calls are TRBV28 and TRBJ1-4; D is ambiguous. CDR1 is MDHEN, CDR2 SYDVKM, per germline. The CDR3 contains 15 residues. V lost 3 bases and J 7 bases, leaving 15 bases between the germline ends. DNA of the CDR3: TGTGCCAGCAGTTTGCGGCCGACCAATCGTGAAAAACTGTTTTTT. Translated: CASSLRPTNREKLFF.

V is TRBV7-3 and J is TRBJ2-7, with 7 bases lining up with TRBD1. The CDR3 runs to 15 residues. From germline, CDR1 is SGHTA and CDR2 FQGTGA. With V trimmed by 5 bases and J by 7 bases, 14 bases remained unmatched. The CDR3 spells CASSPRQGGVGEQYF. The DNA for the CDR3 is TGTGCCAGCAGCCCCAGACAGGGTGGGGTGGGGGAGCAGTACTTC. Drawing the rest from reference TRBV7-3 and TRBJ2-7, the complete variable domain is GAGVSQTPSNKVTEKGKYVELRCDPISGHTALYWYRQSLGQGPEFLIYFQGTGAADDSGLPNDRFFAVRPEGSVSTLKIQRTERGDSAVYLCASSPRQGGVGEQYFGPGTRLTVT.

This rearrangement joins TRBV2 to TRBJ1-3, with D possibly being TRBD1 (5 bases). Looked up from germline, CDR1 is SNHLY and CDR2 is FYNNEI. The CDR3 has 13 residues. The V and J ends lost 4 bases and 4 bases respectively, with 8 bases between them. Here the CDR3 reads CASSGGSGNTIYF. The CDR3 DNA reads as TGTGCCAGCAGTGGGGGCTCCGGAAACACCATATATTTT. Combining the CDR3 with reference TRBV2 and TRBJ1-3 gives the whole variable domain EPEVTQTPSHQVTQMGQEVILRCVPISNHLYFYWYRQILGQKVEFLVSFYNNEISEKSEIFDDQFSVERPDGSNFTLKIRSTKLEDSAMYFCASSGGSGNTIYFGEGSWLTVV.

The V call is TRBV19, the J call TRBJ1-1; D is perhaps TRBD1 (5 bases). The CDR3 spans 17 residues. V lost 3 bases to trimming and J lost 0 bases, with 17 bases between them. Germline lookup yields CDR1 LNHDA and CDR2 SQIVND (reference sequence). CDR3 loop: CASSMGQGWVLNTEAFF. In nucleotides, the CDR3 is TGTGCCAGTAGTATGGGCCAGGGATGGGTCTTGAACACTGAAGCTTTCTTT.

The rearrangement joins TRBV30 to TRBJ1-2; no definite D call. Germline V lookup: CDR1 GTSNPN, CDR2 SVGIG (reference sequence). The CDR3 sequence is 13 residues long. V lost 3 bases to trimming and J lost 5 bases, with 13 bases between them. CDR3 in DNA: TGTGCCTGGAGCTTTAGTAAGAATTATGGCTACACCTTC. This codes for CAWSFSKNYGYTF. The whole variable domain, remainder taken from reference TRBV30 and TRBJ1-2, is SQTIHQWPATLVQPVGSPLSLECTVEGTSNPNLYWYRQAAGRGLQLLFYSVGIGQISSEVPQNLSASRPQDRQFILSSKKLLLSDSGFYLCAWSFSKNYGYTFGSGTRLTVV.

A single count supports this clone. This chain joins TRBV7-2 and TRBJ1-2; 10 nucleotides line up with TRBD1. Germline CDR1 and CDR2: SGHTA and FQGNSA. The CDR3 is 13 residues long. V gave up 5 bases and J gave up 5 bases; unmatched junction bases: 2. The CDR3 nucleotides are TGTGCCAGCAGCCCGGGACAGGGGTATGGCTACACCTTC. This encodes CASSPGQGYGYTF.

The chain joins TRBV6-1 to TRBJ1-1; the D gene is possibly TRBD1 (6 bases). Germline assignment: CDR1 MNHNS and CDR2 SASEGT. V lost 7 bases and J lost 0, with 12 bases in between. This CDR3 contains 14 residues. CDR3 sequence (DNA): TGTGCCAGCACGAGAGGGACAATGAACACTGAAGCTTTCTTT. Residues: CASTRGTMNTEAFF.

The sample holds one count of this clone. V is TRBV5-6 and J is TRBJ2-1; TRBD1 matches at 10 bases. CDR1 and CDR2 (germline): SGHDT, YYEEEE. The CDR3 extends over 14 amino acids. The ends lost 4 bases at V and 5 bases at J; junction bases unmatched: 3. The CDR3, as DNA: TGTGCCAGCAGCGGGACAGGGGCGGACAATGAGCAGTTCTTC. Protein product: CASSGTGADNEQFF.

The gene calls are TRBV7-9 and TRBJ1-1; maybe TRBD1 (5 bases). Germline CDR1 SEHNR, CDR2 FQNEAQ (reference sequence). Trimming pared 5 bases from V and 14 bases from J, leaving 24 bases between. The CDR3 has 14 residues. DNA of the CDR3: TGTGCCAGCAGCGTAGGACTGCAACCCGCCAGGGCCTTCTTT. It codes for CASSVGLQPARAFF. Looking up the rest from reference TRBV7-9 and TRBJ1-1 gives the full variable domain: DTGVSQNPRHKITKRGQNVTFRCDPISEHNRLYWYRQTLGQGPEFLTYFQNEAQLEKSRLLSDRFSAERPKGSFSTLEIQRTEQGDSAMYLCASSVGLQPARAFFGQGTRLTVV.

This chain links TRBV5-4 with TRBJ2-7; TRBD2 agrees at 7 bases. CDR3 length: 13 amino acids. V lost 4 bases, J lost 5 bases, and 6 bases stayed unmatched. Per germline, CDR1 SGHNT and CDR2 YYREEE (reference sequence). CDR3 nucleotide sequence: TGTGCCAGCAGCCCGGGCGGGGGACACGAGCAGTACTTC. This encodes CASSPGGGHEQYF.

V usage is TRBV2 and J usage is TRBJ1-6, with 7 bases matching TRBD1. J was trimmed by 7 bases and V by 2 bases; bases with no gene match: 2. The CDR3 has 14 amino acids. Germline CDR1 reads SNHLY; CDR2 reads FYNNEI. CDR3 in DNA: TGTGCCAGCAGTGAAAACAGGGGAAATTCACCCCTCCACTTT. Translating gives CASSENRGNSPLHF.

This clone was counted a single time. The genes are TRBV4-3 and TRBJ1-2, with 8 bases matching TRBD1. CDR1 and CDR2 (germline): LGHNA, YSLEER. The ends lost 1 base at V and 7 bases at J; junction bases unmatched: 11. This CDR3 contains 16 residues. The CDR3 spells CASSQVQGASGSGYTF. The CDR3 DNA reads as TGCGCCAGCAGCCAAGTCCAGGGGGCGTCGGGTTCTGGCTACACCTTC.

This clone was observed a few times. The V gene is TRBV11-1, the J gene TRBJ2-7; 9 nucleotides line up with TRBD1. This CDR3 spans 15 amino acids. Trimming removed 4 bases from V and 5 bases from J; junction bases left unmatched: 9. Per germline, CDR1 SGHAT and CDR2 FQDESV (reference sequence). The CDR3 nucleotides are TGTGCCAGCAGCTGGGGGACAGGGCCAGGCGACGAGCAGTACTTC. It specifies CASSWGTGPGDEQYF.

The CDR3: CASSLETGRRTGELFF. The DNA for the CDR3 is TGCGCCAGCAGCTTGGAAACAGGGAGAAGGACCGGGGAGCTGTTTTTT. This sequence joins TRBV5-1 and TRBJ2-2; D possibly corresponds to TRBD1 (6 bases). The CDR3 is 16 residues long. Trimming removed 0 bases from V and 5 bases from J, with 14 bases in between. Germline CDR1 is SGHRS and CDR2 is YFSETQ. Full variable domain (rest looked up from reference TRBV5-1 and TRBJ2-2): KAGVTQTPRYLIKTRGQQVTLSCSPISGHRSVSWYQQTPGQGLQFLFEYFSETQRNKGNFPGRFSGRQFSNSRSEMNVSTLELGDSALYLCASSLETGRRTGELFFGEGSRLTVL.

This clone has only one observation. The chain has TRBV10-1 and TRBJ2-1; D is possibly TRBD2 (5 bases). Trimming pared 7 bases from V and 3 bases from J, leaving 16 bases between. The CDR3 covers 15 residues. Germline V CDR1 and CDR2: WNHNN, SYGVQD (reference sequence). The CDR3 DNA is TGCGCCAGCACCACGATTCGTAGCGTCTACAATGAGCAGTTCTTC. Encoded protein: CASTTIRSVYNEQFF.

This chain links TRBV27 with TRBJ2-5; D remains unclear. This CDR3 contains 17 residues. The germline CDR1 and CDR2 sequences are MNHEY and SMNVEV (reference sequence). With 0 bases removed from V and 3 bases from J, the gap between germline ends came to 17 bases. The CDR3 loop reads CASSLSSYRGSEETQYF. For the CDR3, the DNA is TGTGCCAGCAGTTTATCAAGTTACCGAGGATCCGAAGAGACCCAGTACTTC.

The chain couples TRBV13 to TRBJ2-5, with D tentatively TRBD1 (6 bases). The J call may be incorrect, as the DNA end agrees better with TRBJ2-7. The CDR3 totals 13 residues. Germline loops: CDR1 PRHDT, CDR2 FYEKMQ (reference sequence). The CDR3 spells CASSLGDRSEQYF. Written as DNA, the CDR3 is TGTGCCAGCAGCTTAGGAGACAGGTCCGAGCAGTACTTC.

Here the CDR3 reads CASSLFGSGQPQHF. The CDR3 nucleotides are TGTGCCAGCAGTTTGTTTGGGAGCGGGCAGCCCCAGCATTTT. The rearrangement joins TRBV27 to TRBJ1-5; no clear D. Germline lookup yields CDR1 MNHEY and CDR2 SMNVEV (reference sequence). V lost 3 bases to trimming and J lost 7 bases, with 13 bases between them. The CDR3 totals 14 residues.

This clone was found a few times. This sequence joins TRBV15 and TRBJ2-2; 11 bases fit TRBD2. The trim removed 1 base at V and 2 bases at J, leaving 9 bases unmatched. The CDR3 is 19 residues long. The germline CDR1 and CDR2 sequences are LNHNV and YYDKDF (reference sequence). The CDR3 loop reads CATSRAGTSGGLNTGELFF. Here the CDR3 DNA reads TGTGCCACCAGCAGAGCGGGAACTAGCGGGGGCCTAAACACCGGGGAGCTGTTTTTT.

CDR3 amino acids: CASSFSGWNAGELFF. CDR3 DNA: TGTGCCAGCAGCTTTAGCGGGTGGAATGCCGGGGAGCTGTTTTTT. V and J are TRBV5-4 and TRBJ2-2; 7 bases line up with TRBD2. This CDR3 is built from 15 residues. The J segment lost 6 bases and the V segment lost 2 bases, leaving 7 bases of the junction unmatched. CDR1 SGHNT and CDR2 YYREEE come from the germline V gene (reference sequence).

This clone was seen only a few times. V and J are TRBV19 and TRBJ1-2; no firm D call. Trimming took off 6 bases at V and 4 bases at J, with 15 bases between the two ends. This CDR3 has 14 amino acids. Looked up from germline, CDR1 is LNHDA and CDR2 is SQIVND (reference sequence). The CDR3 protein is CASRDPTRGYGYTF. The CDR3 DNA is TGTGCCAGTAGAGACCCAACCCGGGGCTATGGCTACACCTTC.

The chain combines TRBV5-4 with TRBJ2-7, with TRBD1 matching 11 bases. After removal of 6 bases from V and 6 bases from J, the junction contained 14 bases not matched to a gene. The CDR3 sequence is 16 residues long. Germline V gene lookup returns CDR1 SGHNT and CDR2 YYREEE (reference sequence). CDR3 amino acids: CASTLGQGASLTEQYF. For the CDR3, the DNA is TGTGCCAGCACCCTTGGACAGGGGGCGAGTTTAACCGAGCAGTACTTC. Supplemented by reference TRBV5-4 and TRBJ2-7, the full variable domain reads ETGVTQSPTHLIKTRGQQVTLRCSSQSGHNTVSWYQQALGQGPQFIFQYYREEENGRGNFPPRFSGLQFPNYSSELNVNALELDDSALYLCASTLGQGASLTEQYFGPGTRLTVT.

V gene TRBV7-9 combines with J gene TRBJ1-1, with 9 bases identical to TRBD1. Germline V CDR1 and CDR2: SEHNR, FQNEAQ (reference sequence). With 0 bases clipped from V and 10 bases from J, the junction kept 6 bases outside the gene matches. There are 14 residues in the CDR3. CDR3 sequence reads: CASSLAQGQGRAFF. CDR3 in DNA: TGTGCCAGCAGCTTAGCCCAGGGACAGGGTAGAGCTTTCTTT.